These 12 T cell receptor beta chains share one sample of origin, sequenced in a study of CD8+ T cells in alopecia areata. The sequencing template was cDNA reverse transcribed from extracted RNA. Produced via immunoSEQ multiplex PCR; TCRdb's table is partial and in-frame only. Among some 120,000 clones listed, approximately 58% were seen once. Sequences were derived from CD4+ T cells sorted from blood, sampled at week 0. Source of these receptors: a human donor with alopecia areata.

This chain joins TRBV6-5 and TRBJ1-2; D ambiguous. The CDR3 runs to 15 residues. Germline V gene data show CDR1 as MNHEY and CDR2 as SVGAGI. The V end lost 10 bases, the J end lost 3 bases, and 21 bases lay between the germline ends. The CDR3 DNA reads TGTGCCAACTCGAGATGGGGTAAAAGAGACTATGGCTACACCTTC. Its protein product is CANSRWGKRDYGYTF.

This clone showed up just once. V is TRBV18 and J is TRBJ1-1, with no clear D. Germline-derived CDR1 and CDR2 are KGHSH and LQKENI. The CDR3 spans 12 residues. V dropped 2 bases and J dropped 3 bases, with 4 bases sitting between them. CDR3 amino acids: CASSPAYTEAFF. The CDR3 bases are TGTGCCAGCTCACCAGCCTACACTGAAGCTTTCTTT.

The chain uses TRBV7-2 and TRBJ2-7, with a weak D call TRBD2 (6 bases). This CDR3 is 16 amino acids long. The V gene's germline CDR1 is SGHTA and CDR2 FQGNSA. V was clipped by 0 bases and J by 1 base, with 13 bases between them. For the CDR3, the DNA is TGTGCCAGCAGCTTAGCCGTAGCGGACGGGTCCTACGAGCAGTACTTC. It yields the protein CASSLAVADGSYEQYF. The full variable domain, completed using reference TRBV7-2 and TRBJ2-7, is GAGVSQSPSNKVTEKGKDVELRCDPISGHTALYWYRQSLGQGLEFLIYFQGNSAPDKSGLPSDRFSAERTGGSVSTLTIQRTQQEDSAVYLCASSLAVADGSYEQYFGPGTRLTVT.

The chain's CDR3 is CASSPGEGHRTDTQYF. Here the CDR3 DNA reads TGTGCCAGCAGCCCTGGGGAGGGGCATCGCACAGATACGCAGTATTTT. The chain employs TRBV4-2 and TRBJ2-3, with TRBD2 matching 7 bases. The CDR3 has 16 amino acids. Germline CDR1 is LGHNA and CDR2 is YNFKEQ. Trimming cost V 4 bases and J 1 base; bases outside gene matches: 8.

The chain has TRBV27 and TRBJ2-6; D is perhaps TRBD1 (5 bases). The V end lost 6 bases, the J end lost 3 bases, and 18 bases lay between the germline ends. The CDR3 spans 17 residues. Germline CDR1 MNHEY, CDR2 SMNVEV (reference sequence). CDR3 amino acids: CASRINDGRDGANVLTF. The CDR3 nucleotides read TGTGCCAGCAGGATTAACGATGGCAGGGATGGGGCCAACGTCCTGACTTTC.

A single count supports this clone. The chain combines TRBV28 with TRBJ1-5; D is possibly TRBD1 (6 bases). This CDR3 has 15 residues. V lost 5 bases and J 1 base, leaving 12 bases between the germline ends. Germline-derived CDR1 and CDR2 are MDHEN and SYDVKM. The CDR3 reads CASSLGHPSNQPQHF. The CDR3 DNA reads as TGTGCCAGCAGTCTGGGACACCCGAGCAATCAGCCCCAGCATTTT.

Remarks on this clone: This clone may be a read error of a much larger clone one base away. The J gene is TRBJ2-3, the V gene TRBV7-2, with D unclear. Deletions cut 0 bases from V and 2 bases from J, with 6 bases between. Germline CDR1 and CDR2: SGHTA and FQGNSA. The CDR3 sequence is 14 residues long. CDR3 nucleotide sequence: TGTACCAGCAGCTTAGCAGCTATCACAGATACGCAGTATTTT. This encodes CTSSLAAITDTQYF.

For the CDR3, the DNA is TGTGCCAGCAGTGATGGGGCTCGGAGGGTGAATCAGCCCCAGCATTTT. Its protein is CASSDGARRVNQPQHF. The gene calls are TRBV2 and TRBJ1-5; D may be TRBD1 (5 bases). This CDR3 has 16 amino acids. Looked up from germline, CDR1 is SNHLY and CDR2 is FYNNEI. Trimming left V 3 bases short and J 4 bases short, with 16 bases between.

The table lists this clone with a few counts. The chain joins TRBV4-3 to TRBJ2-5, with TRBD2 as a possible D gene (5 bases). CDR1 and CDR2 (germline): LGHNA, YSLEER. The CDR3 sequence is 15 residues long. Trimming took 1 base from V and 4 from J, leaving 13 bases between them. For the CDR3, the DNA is TGCGCCAGCAGCCAAGCGTTCGGGGAATCAGAGACCCAGTACTTC. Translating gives CASSQAFGESETQYF.

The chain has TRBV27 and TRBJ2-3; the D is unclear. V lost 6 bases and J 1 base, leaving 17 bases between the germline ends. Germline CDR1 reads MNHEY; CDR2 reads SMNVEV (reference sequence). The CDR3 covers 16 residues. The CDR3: CASSTLGRGGTDTQYF. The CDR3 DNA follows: TGTGCCAGCAGCACCTTAGGCCGTGGCGGCACAGATACGCAGTATTTT.

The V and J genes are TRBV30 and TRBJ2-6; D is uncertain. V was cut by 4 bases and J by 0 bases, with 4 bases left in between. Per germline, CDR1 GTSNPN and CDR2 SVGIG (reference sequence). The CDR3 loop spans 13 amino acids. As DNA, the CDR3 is TGTGCCTGGATGAGCTCTGGGGCCAACGTCCTGACTTTC. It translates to CAWMSSGANVLTF.

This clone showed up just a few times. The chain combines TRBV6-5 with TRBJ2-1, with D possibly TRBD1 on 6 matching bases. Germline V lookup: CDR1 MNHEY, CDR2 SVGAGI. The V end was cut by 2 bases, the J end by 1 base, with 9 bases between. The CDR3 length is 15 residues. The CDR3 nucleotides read TGTGCCAGCAGTTACGGACAGACATCCTACAATGAGCAGTTCTTC. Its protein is CASSYGQTSYNEQFF.